This T cell receptor beta chain was obtained from a study of graft-versus-host responses after intestinal transplantation. Study observations and caveats: Those patients showing graft-donor T cell macrochimerism displayed high graft-versus-host to host-versus-graft clonal ratios in allografts. Circulating GvH clones peaking coincided with falling HvG clones soon after transplant.

With respect to this clone: Antigen specificity is unknown.

The table came from immunoSEQ multiplex PCR; TCRdb's copy has only in-frame clones and leaves some out. The sample lists tens of thousands of clones, approximately 94% occurring once. The V segment lost 3 bases and the J segment 4 bases; nucleotides outside the gene matches: 5. Germline V lookup: CDR1 KGHSH, CDR2 LQKENI. The CDR3 contains 15 residues. V and J are TRBV18 and TRBJ2-1, with TRBD2 matching 8 bases. Sequenced here: unstimulated CD4+ T cells sorted from spleen or lymph node cells, sampled before transplant. The receptor was isolated from a human donor who was the organ donor for an intestinal transplant. The chain's CDR3 is CASSPMTSAYNEQFF. The CDR3 DNA sequence: TGTGCCAGCTCACCTATGACTAGCGCGTACAATGAGCAGTTCTTC.